These 21 T cell receptor beta chains share one sample of origin, sequenced in a study of vaccination effects on CD4 cells after COVID-19. No antigen has been assigned to these receptors. Antigen-specific CD4+ T cells were expanded with viral peptide pools in the ViraFEST assay before sequencing. Following 10 days of culture, CD4+ T cells were isolated. Two-dose BNT162b2 or mRNA-1273 vaccination was given to participants. Clones were read by immunoSEQ multiplex PCR, and TCRdb kept only the in-frame ones, dropping some. The sample records roughly 55,000 clones, roughly 80% being singletons. The sample consisted of CD4+ T cells from PBMCs cultured with HCoV-OC43 spike peptides, taken after COVID-19 vaccination. Regarding subset: HCoV-OC43 spike overlapping peptide pool stimulation. Source of these receptors: a human donor who received a COVID-19 vaccine.

The chain carries TRBV7-9 and TRBJ1-1; 7 bases fit TRBD1. The V segment lost 1 base and the J segment 6 bases; nucleotides outside the gene matches: 5. The germline CDR1 and CDR2 sequences are SEHNR and FQNEAQ (reference sequence). The CDR3 totals 14 residues. The CDR3 here is CASSLDLGTAEAFF. Written as DNA, the CDR3 is TGTGCCAGCAGCTTAGATCTTGGGACAGCTGAAGCTTTCTTT.

J is TRBJ2-5 and V is TRBV3-1 (or the pseudogene TRBV3-2); a weak D match, TRBD1 (7 bases). The CDR3 runs 15 residues. Germline values: CDR1 LGHDT, CDR2 YNNKEL (reference sequence). Trimming left V 2 bases short and J 5 bases short, with 15 bases between. CDR3: CASSQSETGRETQYF. The CDR3, as DNA: TGTGCCAGCAGCCAATCAGAGACAGGGAGGGAGACCCAGTACTTC.

The rearrangement joins TRBV6-5 to TRBJ2-5; possibly TRBD1 or TRBD2 for D (5 bases each). Germline loops: CDR1 MNHEY, CDR2 SVGAGI. V shed 7 bases and J shed 5 bases, with 11 bases lying between them. This CDR3 contains 12 residues. CDR3 DNA sequence: TGTGCCAGCACGGGCTGGGGGGAGACCCAGTACTTC. Encoded protein: CASTGWGETQYF.

Remarks on this clone: Other DNA sequences within the sample encode an identical CDR3. This chain's CDR3 is CASSFSLAGLSYEQYV. In DNA, the CDR3 is TGTGCCAGCAGTTTTTCCCTAGCGGGGCTGTCCTACGAGCAGTACGTC. J is TRBJ2-7 and V is TRBV28, with 9 bases that match TRBD2. Germline CDR1 is MDHEN and CDR2 is SYDVKM. V lost 3 bases and J lost 1; bases outside the gene matches: 7. The length of the CDR3 is 16 residues.

The V and J genes are TRBV19 and TRBJ2-5; D is undetermined. CDR3 size: 14 residues. The germline V gene has CDR1 LNHDA and CDR2 SQIVND (reference sequence). V was trimmed by 6 bases and J by 7 bases, leaving 18 bases between them. The CDR3 sequence: CASRGLSTPGTQYF. The CDR3 DNA follows: TGTGCCAGTAGAGGTCTCAGCACACCAGGGACCCAGTACTTC. Based on the CDR3 plus reference TRBV19 and TRBJ2-5, the full variable domain is DGGITQSPKYLFRKEGQNVTLSCEQNLNHDAMYWYRQDPGQGLRLIYYSQIVNDFQKGDIAEGYSVSREKKESFPLTVTSAQKNPTAFYLCASRGLSTPGTQYFGPGTRLLVL.

V and J are TRBV3-1 (or the pseudogene TRBV3-2) and TRBJ1-2, with 7 bases fitting TRBD1. CDR1 and CDR2 (germline): LGHDT, YNNKEL (reference sequence). CDR3 length: 13 residues. After removal of 8 bases from V and 3 bases from J, the junction contained 6 bases not matched to a gene. CDR3 residues: CASRLTGDYGYTF. CDR3 DNA sequence: TGTGCCAGCCGATTAACAGGGGACTATGGCTACACCTTC.

This rearrangement joins TRBV5-1 to TRBJ1-2, with D perhaps matching TRBD1 (5 bases). V was clipped by 0 bases and J by 8 bases, with 8 bases between them. Germline CDR1 reads SGHRS; CDR2 reads YFSETQ. The CDR3 is made up of 12 amino acids. The CDR3 sequence is CASSLDRGGYTF. The CDR3 DNA reads TGCGCCAGCAGCTTGGATCGGGGCGGCTACACCTTC.

The chain is built from TRBV5-6 and TRBJ2-7; D gene ambiguous. Trimming took 2 bases from V and 5 from J, leaving 11 bases between them. The CDR3 extends over 13 amino acids. Germline CDR1 is SGHDT and CDR2 is YYEEEE. The CDR3 DNA follows: TGTGCCAGCAGCTTTCTTGGTTCAGACGAGCAGTACGTC. Its translation is CASSFLGSDEQYV.

This chain's CDR3 is CASSRDRDTEAFF. The CDR3 nucleotides are TGCGCCAGCAGCCGTGACAGGGATACTGAAGCTTTCTTT. The chain combines TRBV5-1 with TRBJ1-1, with 7 bases fitting TRBD1. Germline CDR1 and CDR2: SGHRS and YFSETQ. CDR3 size: 13 residues. Trimming cost V 4 bases and J 5 bases; bases outside gene matches: 5.

V usage is TRBV4-2 and J usage is TRBJ2-1; D gene unclear. V dropped 0 bases and J dropped 9 bases, with 12 bases sitting between them. The CDR3 totals 14 residues. Germline lookup yields CDR1 LGHNA and CDR2 YNFKEQ. The CDR3 region has the DNA TGTGCCAGCAGCCAAGAGGCAGTTATGGCTGAGCAGTTCTTC. Translating gives CASSQEAVMAEQFF.

This chain links TRBV30 with TRBJ2-1; D is unclear. V gave up 3 bases and J gave up 5 bases, with 20 bases separating them. The V gene's germline CDR1 is GTSNPN and CDR2 SVGIG (reference sequence). The CDR3 has 16 residues. The CDR3 DNA follows: TGTGCCTGGAGCCCCCAGGCCAGGACGGCGCACAATGAGCAGTTCTTC. Translating gives CAWSPQARTAHNEQFF. Filled out from reference TRBV30 and TRBJ2-1, the complete variable domain reads SQTIHQWPATLVQPVGSPLSLECTVEGTSNPNLYWYRQAAGRGLQLLFYSVGIGQISSEVPQNLSASRPQDRQFILSSKKLLLSDSGFYLCAWSPQARTAHNEQFFGPGTRLTVL.

This clone showed up just a few times. The chain uses TRBV2 and TRBJ2-4, with a tentative D call TRBD1 (6 bases). The germline CDR1 and CDR2 sequences are SNHLY and FYNNEI. Trimming took off 4 bases at V and 1 base at J, with 8 bases between the two ends. The CDR3 contains 14 residues. The CDR3 sequence is CASSGQGAKNIQYF. The DNA of the CDR3 is TGTGCCAGCAGTGGTCAGGGGGCCAAAAACATTCAGTACTTC.

The chain employs TRBV29-1 and TRBJ2-1; no clear D gene. V was trimmed by 3 bases and J by 8 bases, leaving 8 bases between them. The CDR3 contains 11 residues. In germline, CDR1 is SQVTM, CDR2 ANQGSEA. The CDR3 loop reads CSVDGRHEQFF. The CDR3 nucleotides are TGCAGCGTTGATGGCAGGCATGAGCAGTTCTTC.

This chain uses TRBV30 with TRBJ1-5, with D perhaps TRBD1 (5 bases). The CDR3 runs 15 residues. V was shortened by 0 bases and J by 2 bases, with 11 bases between the two germline ends. Looked up from germline, CDR1 is GTSNPN and CDR2 is SVGIG (reference sequence). For the CDR3, the DNA is TGTGCCTGGAGTGTAGAGGGGCGAGGCAATCAGCCCCAGCATTTT. Its protein is CAWSVEGRGNQPQHF. Full variable domain (remainder filled in from reference TRBV30 and TRBJ1-5): SQTIHQWPATLVQPVGSPLSLECTVEGTSNPNLYWYRQAAGRGLQLLFYSVGIGQISSEVPQNLSASRPQDRQFILSSKKLLLSDSGFYLCAWSVEGRGNQPQHFGDGTRLSIL.

The chain is built from TRBV5-8 and TRBJ1-1, with D unclear. V was shortened by 1 base and J by 7 bases, with 8 bases between the two germline ends. The CDR3 length is 12 residues. The germline V gene has CDR1 SGHTS and CDR2 YDEGEE. Here the CDR3 DNA reads TGTGCCAGCAGCTTGTATGCCGGTGAAGCTTTCTTT. As protein: CASSLYAGEAFF.

This clone was detected a few times. The chain uses TRBV3-1 (or the pseudogene TRBV3-2) and TRBJ1-5; no clear D gene. The germline CDR1 and CDR2 sequences are LGHDT and YNNKEL (reference sequence). The CDR3 consists of 14 residues. Trimming stripped 1 base from V and 1 base from J, with 5 bases between. In DNA, the CDR3 is TGTGCCAGCAGCCAAGTAGTCAGCAATCAGCCCCAGCATTTT. Amino acid sequence: CASSQVVSNQPQHF.

The rearrangement joins TRBV6-6 to TRBJ1-3; D gene ambiguous. This CDR3 contains 14 residues. Germline V lookup: CDR1 MNHNY, CDR2 SVGAGI (reference sequence). The V end lost 6 bases, the J end lost 1 base, and 10 bases lay between the germline ends. The CDR3 coding sequence is TGTGCCAGCAGCCCCTCATATTCTGGAAACACCATATATTTT. Translating it yields CASSPSYSGNTIYF.

This clone was seen just once. The V call is TRBV30, the J call TRBJ2-3; 7 bases align to TRBD2. Trimming at V came to 3 bases and at J to 7 bases, leaving 13 bases not matched to a gene. This CDR3 has 15 amino acids. CDR1 is GTSNPN, CDR2 SVGIG, per germline (reference sequence). CDR3 protein: CAWSGRGRAGNTQYF. DNA of the CDR3: TGTGCCTGGAGCGGTAGAGGGAGGGCAGGCAATACGCAGTATTTT.

This sequence joins TRBV5-1 and TRBJ1-2; no firm D call. Germline-derived CDR1 and CDR2 are SGHRS and YFSETQ. The CDR3 contains 13 residues. With 0 bases removed from V and 4 bases from J, the gap between germline ends came to 7 bases. CDR3 nucleotides: TGCGCCAGCAGCTTGGGAGTTAGCTATGGCTACACCTTC. The encoded protein is CASSLGVSYGYTF.

This chain joins TRBV5-1 and TRBJ1-6; tentative D call: TRBD1 (6 bases). Germline CDR1 reads SGHRS; CDR2 reads YFSETQ. Trimming removed 3 bases at V and 0 bases at J, with 10 bases between. CDR3 length: 16 residues. The CDR3 spells CASSSTGSSYNSPLHF. CDR3 bases: TGCGCCAGCAGCTCCACAGGGAGCTCCTATAATTCACCCCTCCACTTT.

This chain links TRBV7-9 with TRBJ1-5, with D tentatively TRBD1 (5 bases). This CDR3 contains 14 residues. CDR1 and CDR2 from the germline V gene are SEHNR and FQNEAQ (reference sequence). Deletions cut 0 bases from V and 6 bases from J, with 9 bases between. This CDR3 is CASSLAAGPQPQHF. CDR3 coding DNA: TGTGCCAGCAGCTTAGCCGCAGGGCCTCAGCCCCAGCATTTT.